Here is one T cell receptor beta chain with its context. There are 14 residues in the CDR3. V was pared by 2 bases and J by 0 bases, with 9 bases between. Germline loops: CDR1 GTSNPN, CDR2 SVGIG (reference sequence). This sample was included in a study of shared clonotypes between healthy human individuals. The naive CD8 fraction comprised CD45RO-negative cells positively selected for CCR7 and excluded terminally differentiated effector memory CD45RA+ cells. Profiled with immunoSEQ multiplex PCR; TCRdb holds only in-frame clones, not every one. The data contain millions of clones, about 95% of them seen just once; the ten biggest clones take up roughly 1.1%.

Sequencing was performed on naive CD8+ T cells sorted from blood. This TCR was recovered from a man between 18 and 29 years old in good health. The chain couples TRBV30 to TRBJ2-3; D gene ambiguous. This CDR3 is CAWSPQDSTDTQYF. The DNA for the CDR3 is TGTGCCTGGAGTCCCCAGGACAGCACAGATACGCAGTATTTT.